One sample yielded the 3 T cell receptor beta chains listed below, sequenced in a study of regulatory T cells in long-lasting Graves disease. Stated time point: newly diagnosed GD, antithyroid drugs for less than 3 months. The TCR library was made from RNA extracted from PBMCs. Relying on iRepertoire HTBI primers and Arm-PCR of CDR3 regions, the team built TCR beta libraries. MiXCR was run by TCRdb on the multiplex PCR reads, yielding one entry per CDR3 protein. This table holds 350,000 to 500,000 distinct CDR3 sequences, about 15% found once. The sample was also linked to a second study, of T cells in Graves' hyperthyroidism and ophthalmopathy.

Sequencing used peripheral blood mononuclear cells (PBMCs), obtained at new diagnosis, from a patient treated with antithyroid drugs. These receptors came from a woman aged 45-59 years with Graves disease.

In its sample, this clonotype was seen many times. This chain links TRBV2 with TRBJ1-2; TRBD1 might be the D (5 bases). The ends were cut back, 6 bases at V and 8 bases at J, with 19 bases in the middle. There are 14 residues in the CDR3. Germline assignment: CDR1 SNHLY and CDR2 FYNNEI. The CDR3: CASRTGTLTGGYTF. The DNA for the CDR3 is TGTGCCAGCAGAACCGGGACCCTTACAGGCGGCTACACCTTC.

This clonotype appeared once. The V gene is TRBV9, the J gene TRBJ1-2; a weak D match, TRBD1 (6 bases). V shed 0 bases and J shed 3 bases, with 15 bases lying between them. The germline gives CDR1 SGDLS, CDR2 YYNGEE. CDR3 length: 16 residues. CDR3 bases: TGTGCCAGCAGCGTAGGTGGAGGGGGGGGTTACTATGGCTACACCTTC. Protein: CASSVGGGGGYYGYTF.

This clonotype showed up many times. This chain uses TRBV10-1 with TRBJ2-7, with D perhaps matching TRBD1 (6 bases). Germline V lookup: CDR1 WNHNN, CDR2 SYGVQD (reference sequence). V lost 10 bases and J lost 0, with 13 bases in between. The CDR3 extends over 13 amino acids. CDR3 amino acids: CAMIDRFSYEQYF. The CDR3 DNA is TGCGCCATGATCGACAGGTTCTCCTACGAGCAGTACTTC.